Each of the 20 T cell receptor beta chains below was sequenced from the same sample in a study of OX40 agonist ivuxolimab in advanced cancers. Libraries were prepared by immunoSEQ multiplex PCR; TCRdb keeps only in-frame clonotypes and omits some of them. This sample has approximately 81,000 clones, with roughly 91% found just once. Specimen: CD4+ or CD8+ T cells sorted from blood, collected in a trial of the OX40 agonist ivuxolimab. The source is an adult with an advanced solid tumor such as melanoma, head and neck, liver or kidney cancer.

The chain carries TRBV4-3 and TRBJ1-6; D is ambiguous. In germline, CDR1 is LGHNA, CDR2 YSLEER. V was clipped by 4 bases and J by 8 bases, with 9 bases between them. This CDR3 comprises 13 residues. The chain's CDR3 is CASSRGWDSPLHF. In nucleotides, the CDR3 is TGCGCCAGCAGCCGCGGGTGGGATTCACCCCTCCACTTT.

The rearrangement links TRBV4-1 to TRBJ1-4; tentatively, D is TRBD1 (5 bases). Germline V gives CDR1 MGHRA, CDR2 YSYEKL. The germline V and J ends were trimmed by 3 bases and 4 bases, with 12 bases remaining between them. CDR3 length equals 15 residues. CDR3 loop: CASSQPQTDNEKLFF. The DNA for the CDR3 is TGCGCCAGCAGCCAGCCCCAGACAGATAATGAAAAACTGTTTTTT.

The V gene is TRBV5-1, the J gene TRBJ2-3; D ambiguous. In germline, CDR1 is SGHRS, CDR2 YFSETQ. The V end lost 0 bases, the J end lost 6 bases, and 14 bases lay between the germline ends. The CDR3 has 15 amino acids. CDR3 amino acids: CASSLVRFRVDTQYF. For the CDR3, the DNA is TGCGCCAGCAGCTTGGTCAGGTTTAGGGTGGATACGCAGTATTTT.

The chain joins TRBV5-1 to TRBJ2-3; D unclear. With 5 bases removed from V and 3 bases from J, the gap between germline ends came to 16 bases. Germline CDR1 is SGHRS and CDR2 is YFSETQ. The length of the CDR3 is 15 residues. The CDR3 is CASSPRSGETDTQYF. The CDR3 region has the DNA TGCGCCAGCAGTCCTCGTAGTGGGGAAACAGATACGCAGTATTTT.

A few counts support this clone. The chain is built from TRBV29-1 and TRBJ1-3; the match to TRBD1 covers 12 bases. Trimming removed 3 bases from V and 9 bases from J; junction bases left unmatched: 3. Germline CDR1 and CDR2: SQVTM and ANQGSEA. This CDR3 spans 13 amino acids. The CDR3 sequence: CSVEGQGAGTIYF. The DNA for the CDR3 is TGCAGCGTTGAGGGACAGGGGGCCGGCACCATATATTTT.

A note on this clone: Its ends do not fully match the called genes, so a read error is possible. This rearrangement joins TRBV6-1 to TRBJ2-5; 7 bases are shared with TRBD2. Germline V gene data show CDR1 as MNHNS and CDR2 as SASEGT. This CDR3 spans 15 amino acids. As DNA, the CDR3 is TGTGCCAGCAGGGAAGGGACTACGCCTGTCGAGACCCAGTACTTC. It is translated as CASREGTTPVETQYF.

J is TRBJ2-7 and V is TRBV13, with D possibly matching TRBD1 (6 bases). CDR1 PRHDT and CDR2 FYEKMQ come from the germline V gene (reference sequence). Trimming shortened V by 3 bases and J by 3 bases, and 9 bases separated the two germline ends. The CDR3 runs to 13 residues. This chain's CDR3 is CASSFPQGYEQYF. Written as DNA, the CDR3 is TGTGCCAGCAGCTTCCCACAGGGCTACGAGCAGTACTTC.

The V gene is TRBV4-2, the J gene TRBJ2-3; 10 positions agree with TRBD2. The CDR3 extends over 15 amino acids. J gave up 4 bases and V 4 bases, and 5 bases lay outside the gene matches. CDR1 is LGHNA, CDR2 YNFKEQ, per germline. The CDR3 here is CASSRTSGSADTQYF. DNA for the CDR3: TGTGCCAGCAGCCGGACTAGCGGTAGCGCAGATACGCAGTATTTT.

The J gene is TRBJ2-5, the V gene TRBV29-1; D is unresolved. The CDR3 extends over 11 amino acids. V was cut by 7 bases and J by 5 bases, with 11 bases left in between. Looked up from germline, CDR1 is SQVTM and CDR2 is ANQGSEA. The CDR3 DNA reads as TGCAGCGCCATTGGGGTGGAGACCCAGTACTTC. Translated, it gives CSAIGVETQYF.

This clone turned up a few times. The chain uses TRBV7-2 and TRBJ1-5, with a tentative D call TRBD1 (6 bases). Germline CDR1 is SGHTA and CDR2 is FQGNSA. V was cut by 2 bases and J by 0 bases, with 8 bases left in between. CDR3 size: 15 residues. The CDR3 sequence: CASSLRGYSNQPQHF. The DNA of the CDR3 is TGTGCCAGCAGCTTAAGGGGGTATAGCAATCAGCCCCAGCATTTT.

The chain combines TRBV5-1 with TRBJ2-1; D is possibly TRBD1 (5 bases). CDR1 is SGHRS and CDR2 is YFSETQ in the germline V gene. Trimming cost V 0 bases and J 6 bases, with 13 bases left between them. The length of the CDR3 is 15 residues. The CDR3 DNA reads as TGCGCCAGCAGCTTGGCCGGGCAGGGAATCAATGAGCAGTTCTTC. It translates to CASSLAGQGINEQFF.

This rearrangement joins TRBV11-2 to TRBJ2-3; 8 bases map to TRBD1. CDR3 length: 15 residues. The germline gives CDR1 SGHAT, CDR2 FQNNGV. V lost 5 bases and J lost 4; bases outside the gene matches: 8. The CDR3, as DNA: TGTGCCAGCAGCCTGGACAGGGCGTTTGCAGATACGCAGTATTTT. It codes for CASSLDRAFADTQYF. The variable domain in full, with the rest retrieved from reference TRBV11-2 and TRBJ2-3, is EAGVAQSPRYKIIEKRQSVAFWCNPISGHATLYWYQQILGQGPKLLIQFQNNGVVDDSQLPKDRFSAERLKGVDSTLKIQPAKLEDSAVYLCASSLDRAFADTQYFGPGTRLTVL.

This clone was seen once. The rearrangement joins TRBV5-4 to TRBJ2-1; TRBD2 aligns across 10 bases. CDR3 length equals 16 residues. With 1 base clipped from V and 10 bases from J, the junction kept 11 bases outside the gene matches. Looked up from germline, CDR1 is SGHNT and CDR2 is YYREEE (reference sequence). The CDR3 reads CASSLFGLAGAGEQFF. CDR3 DNA sequence: TGTGCCAGCAGCTTGTTTGGGCTAGCGGGGGCGGGGGAGCAGTTCTTC.

The gene calls are TRBV2 and TRBJ2-5, with D hard to call. The CDR3 runs to 13 residues. Germline CDR1 SNHLY, CDR2 FYNNEI. V lost 5 bases, J lost 4 bases, and 11 bases lay in between. As DNA, the CDR3 is TGTGCCAGCAGTCGGAGCATAGGAGAGACCCAGTACTTC. It specifies CASSRSIGETQYF.

The rearrangement links TRBV7-8 to TRBJ1-3; D uncertain. The germline CDR1 and CDR2 sequences are SGHVS and FQNEAQ. Trimming left V 2 bases short and J 4 bases short, with 3 bases between. CDR3 length: 12 residues. CDR3 region: CASSLSGNTIYF. The CDR3, as DNA: TGTGCCAGCAGCTTATCCGGAAACACCATATATTTT.

This clone came up once. The chain has TRBV5-6 and TRBJ2-6; D is tentatively TRBD1 or TRBD2 (5 bases each). Deletions cut 4 bases from V and 4 bases from J, with 12 bases between. Germline CDR1 and CDR2: SGHDT and YYEEEE. The CDR3 extends over 15 amino acids. The CDR3 is CASSAAGTGANVLTF. CDR3 coding DNA: TGTGCCAGCAGCGCTGCCGGGACGGGGGCCAACGTCCTGACTTTC.

This clone has more than one count but fewer than ten. This chain joins TRBV2 and TRBJ1-5; 7 nucleotides match TRBD1. Trimming at V came to 6 bases and at J to 3 bases, leaving 8 bases not matched to a gene. From germline, CDR1 is SNHLY and CDR2 FYNNEI. This CDR3 is built from 15 residues. The CDR3 loop reads CASSVETGHNQPQHF. For the CDR3, the DNA is TGTGCCAGCAGCGTCGAGACAGGGCACAATCAGCCCCAGCATTTT. Based on the CDR3 plus reference TRBV2 and TRBJ1-5, the full variable domain is EPEVTQTPSHQVTQMGQEVILRCVPISNHLYFYWYRQILGQKVEFLVSFYNNEISEKSEIFDDQFSVERPDGSNFTLKIRSTKLEDSAMYFCASSVETGHNQPQHFGDGTRLSIL.

This clone was seen a few times. The chain couples TRBV10-3 to TRBJ1-2; 7 bases are a match to TRBD1. CDR3 length equals 16 residues. V was pared by 0 bases and J by 0 bases, with 4 bases of the junction left unmatched. Germline CDR1 is ENHRY and CDR2 is SYGVKD. CDR3 in amino acids: CAISESGTASNYGYTF. CDR3 DNA: TGTGCCATCAGTGAGTCCGGGACAGCTTCTAACTATGGCTACACCTTC.

The rearrangement uses TRBV5-1 and TRBJ1-5, with TRBD1 matching over 7 bases. The ends lost 4 bases at V and 0 bases at J; junction bases unmatched: 4. The CDR3 is made up of 15 amino acids. CDR1 and CDR2 from the germline V gene are SGHRS and YFSETQ. Here the CDR3 reads CASSQGTDSNQPQHF. The CDR3 DNA is TGCGCCAGCAGCCAAGGGACAGATAGCAATCAGCCCCAGCATTTT.

V and J are TRBV25-1 and TRBJ1-2, with TRBD1 matching over 8 bases. CDR1 MGHDK and CDR2 SYGVNS come from the germline V gene. This CDR3 is 17 amino acids long. After removal of 6 bases from V and 0 bases from J, the junction contained 12 bases not matched to a gene. The CDR3 protein is CASRERGEQGANYGYTF. For the CDR3, the DNA is TGTGCCAGCAGGGAACGAGGAGAACAGGGGGCTAACTATGGCTACACCTTC.